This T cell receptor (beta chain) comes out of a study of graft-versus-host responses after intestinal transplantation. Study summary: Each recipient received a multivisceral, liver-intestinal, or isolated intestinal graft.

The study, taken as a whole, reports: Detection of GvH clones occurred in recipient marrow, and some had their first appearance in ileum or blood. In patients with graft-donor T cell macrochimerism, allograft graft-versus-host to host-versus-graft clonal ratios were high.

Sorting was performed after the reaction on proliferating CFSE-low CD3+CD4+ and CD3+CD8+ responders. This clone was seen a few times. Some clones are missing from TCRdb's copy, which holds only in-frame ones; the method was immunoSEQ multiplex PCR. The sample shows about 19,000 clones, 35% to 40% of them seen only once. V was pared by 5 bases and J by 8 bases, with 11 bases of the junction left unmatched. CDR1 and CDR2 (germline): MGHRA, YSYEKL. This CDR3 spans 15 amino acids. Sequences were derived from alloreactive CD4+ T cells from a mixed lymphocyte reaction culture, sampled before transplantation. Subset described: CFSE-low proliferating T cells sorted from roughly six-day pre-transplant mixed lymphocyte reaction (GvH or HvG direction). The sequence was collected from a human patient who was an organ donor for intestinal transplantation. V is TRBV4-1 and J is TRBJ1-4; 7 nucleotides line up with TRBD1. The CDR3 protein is CASSFQGGAGEKLFF. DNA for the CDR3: TGCGCCAGCAGCTTCCAAGGGGGCGCGGGGGAAAAACTGTTTTTT.